These 16 T cell receptor beta chains originate from one sample sequenced in a study of CD8 T cells in Susac syndrome. Random hexamers served to reverse transcribe roughly 0.45 to 1 ug RNA. TCRdb re-called the immunoSEQ multiplex PCR reads with MiXCR, one entry per CDR3 protein. The table includes about 140,000 distinct CDR3 sequences, 85% to 95% detected once. Sequencing was done on a sample of CD4+ T cells from PBMCs. Source of these receptors: a human donor with Susac syndrome.

The gene calls are TRBV7-8 and TRBJ1-2; tentatively, D is TRBD1 (6 bases). The germline gives CDR1 SGHVS, CDR2 FQNEAQ. There are 15 residues in the CDR3. The V and J ends lost 4 bases and 8 bases respectively, with 20 bases between them. The chain's CDR3 is CASSSTGSLFGGYTF. As DNA, the CDR3 is TGTGCCAGCAGCTCAACAGGGTCCCTCTTTGGGGGCTACACCTTC.

The J gene is TRBJ1-5, the V gene TRBV5-4; D is perhaps TRBD1 (6 bases). The V end lost 3 bases, the J end lost 7 bases, and 14 bases lay between the germline ends. This CDR3 is built from 14 residues. The V gene's germline CDR1 is SGHNT and CDR2 YYREEE (reference sequence). CDR3 nucleotides: TGTGCCAGCAGCTCAGGGGTAGGAGGGCAGCCCCAGCATTTT. Its protein product is CASSSGVGGQPQHF.

The chain carries TRBV5-1 and TRBJ1-4; D not resolved. The length of the CDR3 is 13 residues. Germline V CDR1 and CDR2: SGHRS, YFSETQ. V dropped 5 bases and J dropped 8 bases, with 13 bases sitting between them. CDR3 in DNA: TGCGCCAGCAGGGAAGTGGCCGGAGAAAAACTGTTTTTT. Translation gives CASREVAGEKLFF.

This rearrangement joins TRBV6-2 or TRBV6-3 to TRBJ1-2; the D is unclear. CDR3 length: 15 amino acids. The germline V and J ends were trimmed by 3 bases and 5 bases, with 16 bases remaining between them. Germline lookup yields CDR1 MNHEY and CDR2 SVGEGT. CDR3 DNA sequence: TGTGCCAGCAGTTATCGGCCGCAGACCAATTATGGCTACACCTTC. Translating it yields CASSYRPQTNYGYTF.

This clonotype was counted a single time. CDR3 region: CASSPKDMHNYGYTF. Here the CDR3 DNA reads TGTGCCAGCTCACCCAAGGACATGCATAACTATGGCTACACCTTC. The chain has TRBV18 and TRBJ1-2; TRBD1 might be the D (5 bases). Trimming stripped 3 bases from V and 1 base from J, with 12 bases between. CDR3 length equals 15 residues. CDR1 KGHSH and CDR2 LQKENI come from the germline V gene.

The CDR3 sequence is CAWRVGTGMLYEQYF. CDR3 DNA sequence: TGTGCCTGGAGAGTCGGGACAGGGATGTTGTACGAGCAGTACTTC. The chain employs TRBV30 and TRBJ2-7; 9 nucleotides agree with TRBD1. Germline V CDR1 and CDR2: GTSNPN, SVGIG (reference sequence). The CDR3 length is 15 residues. V lost 3 bases, J lost 4 bases, and 10 bases stayed unmatched.

V gene TRBV7-9 combines with J gene TRBJ1-2; D not resolved. This CDR3 has 13 residues. V dropped 2 bases and J dropped 2 bases, with 6 bases sitting between them. The germline V gene encodes CDR1 SEHNR and CDR2 FQNEAQ (reference sequence). CDR3 in DNA: TGTGCCAGCAGCTTAAGCCCGAACTATGGCTACACCTTC. The encoded protein is CASSLSPNYGYTF.

This clonotype was picked up one time. This CDR3 reads CSARALDRNTEAFF. CDR3 DNA sequence: TGCAGTGCTAGAGCCCTGGATCGGAACACTGAAGCTTTCTTT. V gene TRBV20-1 combines with J gene TRBJ1-1; D remains unclear. CDR3 length: 14 residues. The germline V gene encodes CDR1 DFQATT and CDR2 SNEGSKA (reference sequence). V was cut by 1 base and J by 1 base, with 10 bases left in between.

V usage is TRBV20-1 and J usage is TRBJ2-3, with D unresolved. This CDR3 spans 16 amino acids. The germline V gene encodes CDR1 DFQATT and CDR2 SNEGSKA (reference sequence). V was clipped by 6 bases and J by 3 bases, with 22 bases between them. CDR3 region: CSAPPSSVGATDTQYF. CDR3 DNA: TGCAGTGCCCCCCCTTCTTCAGTTGGAGCAACAGATACGCAGTATTTT.

The chain employs TRBV20-1 and TRBJ1-2, with 9 nucleotides matching TRBD1. V shed 5 bases and J 8 bases; nucleotides not matched to a gene: 12. This CDR3 is 14 amino acids long. CDR1 is DFQATT and CDR2 is SNEGSKA in the germline V gene (reference sequence). CDR3 nucleotide sequence: TGCAGTGCTTATACCGGGACAGGGCTAGGAGGCTACACCTTC. This codes for CSAYTGTGLGGYTF.

The V and J genes are TRBV10-3 and TRBJ2-3; the D is unclear. The germline gives CDR1 ENHRY, CDR2 SYGVKD. The CDR3 consists of 13 residues. V lost 3 bases, J lost 3 bases, and 7 bases lay in between. CDR3 in DNA: TGTGCCATCAGTGACTACACGACAGATACGCAGTATTTT. Amino acids: CAISDYTTDTQYF.

The J gene is TRBJ2-3, the V gene TRBV11-3, with 7 positions matching TRBD2. Per the germline V gene, CDR1 is SGHNT and CDR2 is YENEEA. Losses at the gene ends were 5 bases for V and 2 bases for J; bases not matched to a gene: 7. The CDR3 extends over 15 amino acids. DNA of the CDR3: TGTGCCAGCAGCCGGACTAGTCTTACCACAGATACGCAGTATTTT. It encodes CASSRTSLTTDTQYF.

The rearrangement uses TRBV12-3 or TRBV12-4 and TRBJ1-2; perhaps TRBD1 as D (5 bases). The CDR3 runs 13 residues. Trimming pared 3 bases from V and 6 bases from J, leaving 11 bases between. The CDR3: CASSFDRGNGYTF. CDR3 bases: TGTGCCAGCAGTTTCGACAGAGGGAATGGCTACACCTTC.

V is TRBV30 and J is TRBJ2-1, with D unclear. Germline loops: CDR1 GTSNPN, CDR2 SVGIG (reference sequence). Trimming stripped 2 bases from V and 8 bases from J, with 7 bases between. The CDR3 spans 11 residues. DNA of the CDR3: TGTGCCTGGAGTCGGGTGGATGAGCAGTTCTTC. Protein product: CAWSRVDEQFF. The full variable domain, its missing parts supplied by reference TRBV30 and TRBJ2-1, is SQTIHQWPATLVQPVGSPLSLECTVEGTSNPNLYWYRQAAGRGLQLLFYSVGIGQISSEVPQNLSASRPQDRQFILSSKKLLLSDSGFYLCAWSRVDEQFFGPGTRLTVL.

The chain joins TRBV3-1 to TRBJ2-1; TRBD2 agrees at 7 bases. The V segment lost 1 base and the J segment 0 bases; nucleotides outside the gene matches: 6. CDR3 length: 17 amino acids. Per germline, CDR1 LGHDT and CDR2 YNNKEL (reference sequence). The CDR3 spells CASSQGPLAVSYNEQFF. The CDR3 DNA is TGTGCCAGCAGCCAAGGGCCCCTAGCGGTCTCCTACAATGAGCAGTTCTTC.

The J gene is TRBJ1-2, the V gene TRBV20-1; unclear D gene. Trimming shortened V by 2 bases and J by 7 bases, and 11 bases separated the two germline ends. There are 12 residues in the CDR3. Germline loops: CDR1 DFQATT, CDR2 SNEGSKA (reference sequence). CDR3 sequence: CSARRYGVGYTF. The CDR3 coding sequence is TGCAGTGCTAGACGATATGGGGTTGGCTACACCTTC.